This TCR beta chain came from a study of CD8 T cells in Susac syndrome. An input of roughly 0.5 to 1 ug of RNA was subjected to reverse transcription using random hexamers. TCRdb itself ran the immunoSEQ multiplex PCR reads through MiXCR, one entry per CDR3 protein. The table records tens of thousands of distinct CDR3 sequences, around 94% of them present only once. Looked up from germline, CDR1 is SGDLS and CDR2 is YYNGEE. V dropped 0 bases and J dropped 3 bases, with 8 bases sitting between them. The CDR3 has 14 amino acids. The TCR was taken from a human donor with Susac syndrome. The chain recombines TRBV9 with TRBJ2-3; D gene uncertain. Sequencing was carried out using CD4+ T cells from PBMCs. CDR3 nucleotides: TGTGCCAGCAGCGTAGCTTTCGAGACAGATACGCAGTATTTT. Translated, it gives CASSVAFETDTQYF.